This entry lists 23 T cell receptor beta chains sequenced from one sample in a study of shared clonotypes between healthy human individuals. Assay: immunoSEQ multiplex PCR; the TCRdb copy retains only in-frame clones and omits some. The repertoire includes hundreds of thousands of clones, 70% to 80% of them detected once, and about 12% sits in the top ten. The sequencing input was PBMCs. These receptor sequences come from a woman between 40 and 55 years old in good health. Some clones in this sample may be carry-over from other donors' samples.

CDR3 sequence (DNA): TGTGCCAGCAGCGTCGGGACAGGGGTCTCCTACGAGCAGTACTTC. This codes for CASSVGTGVSYEQYF. The V call is TRBV14, the J call TRBJ2-5, with TRBD1 matching 10 bases. The J call may be in error: the DNA end matches TRBJ2-7 better. The CDR3 is 15 residues long. CDR1 and CDR2 from the germline V gene are SGHDN and FVKESK.

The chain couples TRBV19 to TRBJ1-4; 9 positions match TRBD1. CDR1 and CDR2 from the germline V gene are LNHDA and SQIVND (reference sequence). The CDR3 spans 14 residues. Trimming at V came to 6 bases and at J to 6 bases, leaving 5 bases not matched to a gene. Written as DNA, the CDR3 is TGTGCCAGTAGGTCAACAGGGGGCCATGAAAAACTGTTTTTT. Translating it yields CASRSTGGHEKLFF.

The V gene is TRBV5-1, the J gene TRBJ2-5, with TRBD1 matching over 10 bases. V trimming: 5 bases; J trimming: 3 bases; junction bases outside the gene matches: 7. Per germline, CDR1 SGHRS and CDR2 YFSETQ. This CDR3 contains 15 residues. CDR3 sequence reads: CASSFAGTGEETQYF. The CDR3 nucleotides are TGCGCCAGCAGTTTCGCCGGGACAGGGGAAGAGACCCAGTACTTC. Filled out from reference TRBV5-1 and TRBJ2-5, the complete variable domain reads KAGVTQTPRYLIKTRGQQVTLSCSPISGHRSVSWYQQTPGQGLQFLFEYFSETQRNKGNFPGRFSGRQFSNSRSEMNVSTLELGDSALYLCASSFAGTGEETQYFGPGTRLLVL.

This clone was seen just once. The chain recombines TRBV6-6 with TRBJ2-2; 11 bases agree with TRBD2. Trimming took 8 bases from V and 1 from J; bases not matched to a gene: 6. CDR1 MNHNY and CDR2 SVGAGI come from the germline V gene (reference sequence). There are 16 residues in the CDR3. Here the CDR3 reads CASSVAGGLNTGELFF. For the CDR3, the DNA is TGTGCCAGCTCAGTAGCGGGAGGGCTGAACACCGGGGAGCTGTTTTTT.

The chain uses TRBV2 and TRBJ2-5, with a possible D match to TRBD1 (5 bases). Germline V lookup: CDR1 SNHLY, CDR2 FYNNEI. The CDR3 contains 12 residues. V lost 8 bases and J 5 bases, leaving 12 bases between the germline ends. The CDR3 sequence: CASSSAGETQYF. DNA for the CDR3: TGTGCCAGCTCAAGCGCAGGGGAGACCCAGTACTTC.

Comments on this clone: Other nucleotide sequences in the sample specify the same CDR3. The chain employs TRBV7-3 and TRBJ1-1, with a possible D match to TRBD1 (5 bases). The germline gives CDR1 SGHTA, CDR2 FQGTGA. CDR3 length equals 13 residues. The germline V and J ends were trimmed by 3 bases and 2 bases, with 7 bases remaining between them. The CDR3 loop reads CASSLGTNTEAFF. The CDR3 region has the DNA TGTGCCAGCAGCTTGGGGACCAACACTGAAGCTTTCTTT.

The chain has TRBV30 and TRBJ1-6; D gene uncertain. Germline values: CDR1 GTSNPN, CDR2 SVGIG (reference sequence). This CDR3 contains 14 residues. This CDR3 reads CAFQYISYNSPLHF. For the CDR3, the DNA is TGTGCGTTCCAATACATCTCCTATAATTCACCCCTCCACTTT. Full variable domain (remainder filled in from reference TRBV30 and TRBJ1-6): SQTIHQWPATLVQPVGSPLSLECTVEGTSNPNLYWYRQAAGRGLQLLFYSVGIGQISSEVPQNLSASRPQDRQFILSSKKLLLSDSGFYLCAFQYISYNSPLHFGNGTRLTVT.

CDR3 sequence reads: CASGTPGGRYYEQYF. CDR3 nucleotide sequence: TGCGCCAGCGGTACACCGGGAGGCAGATACTACGAGCAGTACTTC. The chain uses TRBV4-1 and TRBJ2-7, with 7 bases aligning to TRBD2. The CDR3 loop spans 15 amino acids. J was trimmed by 3 bases and V by 8 bases; bases with no gene match: 13. Germline V gene sequence: CDR1 MGHRA, CDR2 YSYEKL.

The CDR3 region is CASRSKGAGNTEAFF. The CDR3 DNA sequence: TGTGCCAGCAGAAGTAAGGGGGCTGGGAACACTGAAGCTTTCTTT. This chain links TRBV5-4 with TRBJ1-1; TRBD1 matches 7 bases. The length of the CDR3 is 15 residues. CDR1 and CDR2 (germline): SGHNT, YYREEE (reference sequence). Trimming removed 5 bases from V and 1 base from J; junction bases left unmatched: 8.

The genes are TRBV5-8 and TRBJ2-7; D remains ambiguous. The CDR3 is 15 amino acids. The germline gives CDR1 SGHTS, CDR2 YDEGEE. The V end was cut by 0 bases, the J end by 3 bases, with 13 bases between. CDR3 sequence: CASSLDTGLGYEQYF. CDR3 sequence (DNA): TGTGCCAGCAGCTTGGACACCGGGTTAGGCTACGAGCAGTACTTC. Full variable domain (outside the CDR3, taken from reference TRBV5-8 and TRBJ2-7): EAGVTQSPTHLIKTRGQQATLRCSPISGHTSVYWYQQALGLGLQFLLWYDEGEERNRGNFPPRFSGRQFPNYSSELNVNALELEDSALYLCASSLDTGLGYEQYFGPGTRLTVT.

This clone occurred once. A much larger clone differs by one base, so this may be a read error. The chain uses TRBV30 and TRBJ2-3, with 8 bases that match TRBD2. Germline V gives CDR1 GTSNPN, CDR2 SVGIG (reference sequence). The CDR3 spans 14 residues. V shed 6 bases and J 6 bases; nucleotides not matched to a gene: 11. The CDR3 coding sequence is TGTGCCTGTGGTAGCGGGACCGTTTCCGATACGCAGTATTTT. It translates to CACGSGTVSDTQYF.

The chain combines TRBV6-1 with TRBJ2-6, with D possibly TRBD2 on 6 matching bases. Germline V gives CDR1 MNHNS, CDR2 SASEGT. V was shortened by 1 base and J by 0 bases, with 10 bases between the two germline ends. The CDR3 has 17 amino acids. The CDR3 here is CASSEDGRISGANVLTF. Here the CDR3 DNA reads TGTGCCAGCAGTGAAGATGGGAGGATCTCTGGGGCCAACGTCCTGACTTTC.

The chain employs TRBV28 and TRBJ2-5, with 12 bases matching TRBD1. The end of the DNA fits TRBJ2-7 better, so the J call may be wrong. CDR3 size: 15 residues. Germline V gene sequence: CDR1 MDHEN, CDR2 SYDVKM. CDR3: CASSPMGQGAHEQYF. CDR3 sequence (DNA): TGTGCCAGCAGCCCCATGGGACAGGGGGCCCACGAGCAGTACTTC.

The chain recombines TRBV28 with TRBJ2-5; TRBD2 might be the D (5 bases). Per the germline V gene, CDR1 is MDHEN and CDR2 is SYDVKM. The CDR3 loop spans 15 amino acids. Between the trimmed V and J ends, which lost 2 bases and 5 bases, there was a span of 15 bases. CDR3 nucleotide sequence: TGTGCCAGCAGTTTACCCCGTGGAAGGGAGGAGACCCAGTACTTC. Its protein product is CASSLPRGREETQYF.

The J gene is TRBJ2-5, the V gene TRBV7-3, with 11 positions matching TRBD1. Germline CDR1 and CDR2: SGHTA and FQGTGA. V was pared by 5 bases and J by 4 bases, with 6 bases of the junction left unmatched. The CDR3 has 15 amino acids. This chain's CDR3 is CASSEGQGAGETQYF. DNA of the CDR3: TGTGCCAGCAGCGAAGGACAGGGGGCTGGAGAGACCCAGTACTTC.

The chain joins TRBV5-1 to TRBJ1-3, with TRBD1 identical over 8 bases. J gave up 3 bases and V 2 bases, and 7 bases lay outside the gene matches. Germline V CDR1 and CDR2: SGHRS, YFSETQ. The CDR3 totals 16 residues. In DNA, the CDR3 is TGCGCCAGCAGCTTATCAGGGGGCGATCGTGGAAACACCATATATTTT. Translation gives CASSLSGGDRGNTIYF.

CDR3 bases: TGTGCCAGCAGTTCCACAGGGGAGGTGGCCAAAAACATTCAGTACTTC. As protein: CASSSTGEVAKNIQYF. The rearrangement uses TRBV28 and TRBJ2-4; possibly TRBD1 for D (7 bases). V lost 4 bases to trimming and J lost 1 base, with 14 bases between them. The length of the CDR3 is 16 residues. The germline V gene encodes CDR1 MDHEN and CDR2 SYDVKM.

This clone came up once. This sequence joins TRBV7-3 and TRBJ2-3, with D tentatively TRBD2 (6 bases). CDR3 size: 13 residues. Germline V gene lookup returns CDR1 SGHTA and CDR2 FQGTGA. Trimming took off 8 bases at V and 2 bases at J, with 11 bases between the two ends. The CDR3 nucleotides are TGTGCCAGCGCCCGGGAGTACACAGATACGCAGTATTTT. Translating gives CASAREYTDTQYF.

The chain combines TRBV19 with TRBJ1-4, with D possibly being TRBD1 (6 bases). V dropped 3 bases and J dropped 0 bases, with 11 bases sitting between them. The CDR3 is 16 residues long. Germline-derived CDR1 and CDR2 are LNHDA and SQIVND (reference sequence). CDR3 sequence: CASSMTGPATNEKLFF. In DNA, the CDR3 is TGTGCCAGTAGTATGACAGGTCCTGCAACTAATGAAAAACTGTTTTTT.

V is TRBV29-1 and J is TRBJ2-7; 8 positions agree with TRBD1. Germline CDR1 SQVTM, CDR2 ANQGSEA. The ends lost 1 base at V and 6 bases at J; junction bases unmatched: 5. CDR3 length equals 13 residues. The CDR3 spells CSVEGTGLGEQYF. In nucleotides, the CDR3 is TGCAGCGTTGAAGGGACAGGGTTAGGCGAGCAGTACTTC.

CDR3: CASSVGTFGIQYF. The CDR3 DNA sequence: TGTGCCAGCAGCGTAGGGACTTTTGGCATTCAGTACTTC. The gene calls are TRBV9 and TRBJ2-4; maybe TRBD2 (5 bases). V was cut by 0 bases and J by 9 bases, with 10 bases left in between. CDR1 SGDLS and CDR2 YYNGEE come from the germline V gene. The CDR3 spans 13 residues.

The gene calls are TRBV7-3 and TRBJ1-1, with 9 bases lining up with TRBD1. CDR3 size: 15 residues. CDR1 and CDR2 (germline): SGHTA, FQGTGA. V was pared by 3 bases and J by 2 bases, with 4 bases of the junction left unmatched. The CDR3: CASSFYRGRNTEAFF. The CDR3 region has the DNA TGTGCCAGCAGCTTCTACAGGGGGCGTAACACTGAAGCTTTCTTT.

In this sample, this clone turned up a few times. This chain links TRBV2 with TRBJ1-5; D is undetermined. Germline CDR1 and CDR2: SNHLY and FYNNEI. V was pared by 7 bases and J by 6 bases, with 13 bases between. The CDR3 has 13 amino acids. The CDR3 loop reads CASNKGWGQPQHF. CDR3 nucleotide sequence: TGTGCCAGCAACAAAGGGTGGGGTCAGCCCCAGCATTTT. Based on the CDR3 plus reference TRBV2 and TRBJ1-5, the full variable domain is EPEVTQTPSHQVTQMGQEVILRCVPISNHLYFYWYRQILGQKVEFLVSFYNNEISEKSEIFDDQFSVERPDGSNFTLKIRSTKLEDSAMYFCASNKGWGQPQHFGDGTRLSIL.